The 20 T cell receptor beta chains presented below share a single source sample, sequenced in a study of Graves' ophthalmopathy and Graves' hyperthyroidism. Researchers took RNA transcripts and amplified TCR beta CDR3 regions from them. RT-PCR was first run with HTBI primers, then multiplex PCR in a second round. TCRdb re-called the multiplex PCR reads through MiXCR, storing one row per CDR3 protein. The sample lists roughly 1.1 million distinct CDR3 sequences, 35% to 40% occurring once. Sequenced material: peripheral blood or thyroid tissue (not recorded which). These receptors originate from an adult man with Graves' hyperthyroidism.

This clonotype turned up a few times. The chain recombines TRBV20-1 with TRBJ2-7, with TRBD2 identical over 14 bases. Germline V lookup: CDR1 DFQATT, CDR2 SNEGSKA (reference sequence). V lost 5 bases to trimming and J lost 4 bases; unmatched junction nucleotides: 10. This CDR3 region has 16 residues. CDR3 DNA sequence: TGCAGTGCTTCAGGACTAGCGGGGGGCCCCCATTACGAGCAGTACTTC. Protein sequence: CSASGLAGGPHYEQYF.

The J gene is TRBJ2-5, the V gene TRBV12-3 or TRBV12-4, with D hard to call. V was cut by 6 bases and J by 4 bases, with 6 bases left in between. The CDR3 runs 11 residues. The CDR3 region has the DNA TGTGCCAGCAGGCCGACAGAGACCCAGTACTTC. The encoded protein is CASRPTETQYF.

The V and J genes are TRBV25-1 and TRBJ1-5, with 9 bases fitting TRBD1. After removal of 4 bases from V and 3 bases from J, the junction contained 13 bases not matched to a gene. CDR1 and CDR2 (germline): MGHDK, SYGVNS. The CDR3 has 18 residues. The CDR3 reads CASSASSTGQGYNQPQHF. The DNA for the CDR3 is TGTGCCAGCAGTGCTTCCTCCACGGGACAGGGCTACAATCAGCCCCAGCATTTT.

This clonotype was observed a handful of times. This chain joins TRBV5-1 and TRBJ2-5; no firm D call. Trimming cost V 4 bases and J 1 base, with 11 bases left between them. CDR3 length: 14 residues. Germline CDR1 SGHRS, CDR2 YFSETQ. The CDR3 reads CASSAWSLQETQYF. DNA of the CDR3: TGCGCCAGCAGCGCTTGGAGTCTCCAAGAGACCCAGTACTTC.

This clonotype was observed at least ten times. V usage is TRBV19 and J usage is TRBJ2-5; 7 nucleotides match TRBD2. Germline V gene lookup returns CDR1 LNHDA and CDR2 SQIVND (reference sequence). The CDR3 loop spans 14 amino acids. After removal of 9 bases from V and 5 bases from J, the junction contained 12 bases not matched to a gene. The CDR3 loop is CASAAAGDLETQYF. For the CDR3, the DNA is TGTGCCAGCGCAGCGGCGGGAGACTTGGAGACCCAGTACTTC.

This clonotype was observed many times. V and J are TRBV20-1 and TRBJ1-1, with D unresolved. Germline lookup yields CDR1 DFQATT and CDR2 SNEGSKA (reference sequence). The V end was cut by 3 bases, the J end by 2 bases, with 16 bases between. The CDR3 contains 15 residues. The CDR3 protein is CSASLGTTGNTEAFF. As DNA, the CDR3 is TGCAGTGCTAGCCTCGGAACGACGGGTAACACTGAAGCTTTCTTT.

The chain links TRBV7-2 to TRBJ1-1; D is possibly TRBD1 (5 bases). The CDR3 covers 16 residues. Per the germline V gene, CDR1 is SGHTA and CDR2 is FQGNSA. V was clipped by 1 base and J by 2 bases, with 14 bases between them. DNA of the CDR3: TGTGCCAGCAGCTTAGGGGGCTCAAAGGCTAACACTGAAGCTTTCTTT. This translates into CASSLGGSKANTEAFF.

This clonotype was observed at least ten times. The chain has TRBV20-1 and TRBJ1-1, with 7 bases aligning to TRBD1. The germline V gene has CDR1 DFQATT and CDR2 SNEGSKA (reference sequence). V gave up 1 base and J gave up 0 bases; unmatched junction bases: 5. There are 15 residues in the CDR3. In DNA, the CDR3 is TGCAGTGCTAGAGTCTTCGACAGGGTGAACACTGAAGCTTTCTTT. Translated: CSARVFDRVNTEAFF.

This clonotype was seen at least ten times. V gene TRBV29-1 combines with J gene TRBJ1-2; D not resolved. The CDR3 consists of 13 residues. The ends were cut back, 3 bases at V and 5 bases at J, with 13 bases in the middle. The germline CDR1 and CDR2 sequences are SQVTM and ANQGSEA. CDR3 sequence: CSVDTRTAYGYTF. In nucleotides, the CDR3 is TGCAGCGTTGATACTCGGACGGCGTATGGCTACACCTTC.

This clonotype was observed at least ten times. V is TRBV7-9 and J is TRBJ1-2; TRBD1 agrees at 9 bases. The V gene end was trimmed by 1 base and the J gene end by 7 bases; junction bases not matched to a gene: 7. This CDR3 has 15 residues. The germline CDR1 and CDR2 sequences are SEHNR and FQNEAQ (reference sequence). The CDR3 loop is CASSLGPTTGGGYTF. CDR3 bases: TGTGCCAGCAGCTTAGGGCCAACGACAGGGGGTGGCTACACCTTC.

At least ten counts were recorded for this clonotype. The CDR3 DNA reads TGTGCCAGCAGCTTAGCGAAGGTCCCCGATAGCAATCAGCCCCAGCATTTT. It specifies CASSLAKVPDSNQPQHF. The gene calls are TRBV7-2 and TRBJ1-5; D remains unclear. Germline assignment: CDR1 SGHTA and CDR2 FQGNSA. V shed 0 bases and J shed 0 bases, with 12 bases lying between them. The CDR3 length is 17 residues.

This clonotype was seen repeatedly, ten times or more. V gene TRBV7-2 combines with J gene TRBJ2-5; TRBD2 matches at 9 bases. The V gene's germline CDR1 is SGHTA and CDR2 FQGNSA. The CDR3 runs to 15 residues. V lost 1 base, J lost 5 bases, and 5 bases stayed unmatched. The CDR3 spells CASSLVSSGAETQYF. The CDR3 nucleotides are TGTGCCAGCAGCTTAGTATCTAGCGGGGCCGAGACCCAGTACTTC.

This clonotype was detected many times. The chain has TRBV20-1 and TRBJ2-5; D is ambiguous. CDR1 and CDR2 from the germline V gene are DFQATT and SNEGSKA (reference sequence). This CDR3 spans 12 amino acids. V gave up 4 bases and J gave up 0 bases, with 6 bases separating them. In DNA form, the CDR3 reads TGCAGTGCTAACGTGAACCAAGAGACCCAGTACTTC. Translation: CSANVNQETQYF.

Ten or more counts support this clonotype. Written as DNA, the CDR3 is TGCGCCAGCAGACAAAACACAGGGGCGTCCTACGAGCAGTACTTC. This translates into CASRQNTGASYEQYF. The genes are TRBV5-1 and TRBJ2-7, with TRBD1 identical over 7 bases. This CDR3 region has 15 residues. The trim removed 5 bases at V and 1 base at J, leaving 9 bases unmatched. Germline assignment: CDR1 SGHRS and CDR2 YFSETQ.

The chain uses TRBV29-1 and TRBJ2-7; 7 bases are a match to TRBD2. J was trimmed by 2 bases and V by 4 bases; bases with no gene match: 5. This CDR3 spans 13 amino acids. Germline V lookup: CDR1 SQVTM, CDR2 ANQGSEA. CDR3 region: CSVGGGSAYEQYF. The CDR3 DNA reads as TGCAGCGTTGGGGGGGGATCGGCCTACGAGCAGTACTTC.

The rearrangement uses TRBV30 and TRBJ2-5, with TRBD2 matching 7 bases. The J segment lost 4 bases and the V segment lost 4 bases, leaving 12 bases of the junction unmatched. Germline CDR1 is GTSNPN and CDR2 is SVGIG (reference sequence). The CDR3 contains 15 residues. This chain's CDR3 is CAWNPTTSRGETQYF. The CDR3 nucleotides are TGTGCCTGGAACCCGACGACTAGCCGGGGAGAGACCCAGTACTTC.

With respect to this clonotype: The junction does not match germline at one end; this may be a read error. This chain joins TRBV10-2 and TRBJ2-2; possibly TRBD1 for D (6 bases). The V gene's germline CDR1 is WSHSY and CDR2 SAAADI. This CDR3 spans 17 amino acids. The CDR3 is CASSLQGRTLNTGELFF. For the CDR3, the DNA is TGTGCCAGCAGTTTACAGGGTCGAACCTTGAACACCGGGGAGCTGTTTTTT.

V and J are TRBV7-2 and TRBJ1-6; tentative D call: TRBD1 (5 bases). The CDR3 extends over 16 amino acids. Germline V gene data show CDR1 as SGHTA and CDR2 as FQGNSA. Trimming left V 2 bases short and J 9 bases short, with 17 bases between. CDR3 sequence: CASSLTGATYSSPLHF. In DNA form, the CDR3 reads TGTGCCAGCAGCTTAACCGGGGCCACCTACTCTTCACCCCTCCACTTT.

Turning to this clonotype: This may come from a read error, since a much larger clone is one base off. The rearrangement links TRBV11-2 to TRBJ1-5, with D unresolved. The germline CDR1 and CDR2 sequences are SGHAT and FQNNGV. The CDR3 is 17 residues long. The CDR3 DNA sequence: TGTGTCAGCAGCATCACGGGCGCGGGCCGGGGAGATCAGCCCCAGCATTTT. It translates to CVSSITGAGRGDQPQHF. Together with reference TRBV11-2 and TRBJ1-5, the CDR3 gives the full variable domain: EAGVAQSPRYKIIEKRQSVAFWCNPISGHATLYWYQQILGQGPKLLIQFQNNGVVDDSQLPKDRFSAERLKGVDSTLKIQPAKLEDSAVYLCVSSITGAGRGDQPQHFGDGTRLSIL.

Many counts were recorded for this clonotype. The V gene is TRBV7-8, the J gene TRBJ1-5, with TRBD1 as a possible D gene (6 bases). V was pared by 5 bases and J by 2 bases, with 13 bases between. Germline assignment: CDR1 SGHVS and CDR2 FQNEAQ. The CDR3 spans 15 residues. CDR3 coding DNA: TGTGCCAGCAGCCGCTGGGGGGCAGGCAATCAGCCCCAGCATTTT. Translated: CASSRWGAGNQPQHF.